The table lists the clone carrying this T cell receptor (beta chain) with a count of one. Its specificity is not known. This record comes from a study of PD-L1 blockade in urothelial cancer. Study details: The median T cell count in blood samples was more than 140,000. Overall study results and limits: Improved survival was predicted by pretreatment blood TCR clonality below the median.

TCRdb keeps only in-frame clones here, not all; method: immunoSEQ multiplex PCR. Seen here are 35,000 to 45,000 clones, 70% to 90% observed once, and the top ten hold 2.6%. Time point here: peripheral blood 6 weeks after treatment start. CDR1 is MNHEY and CDR2 is SVGAGI in the germline V gene. The CDR3 contains 15 residues. V was cut by 8 bases and J by 3 bases, with 17 bases left in between. This TCR was sampled from a man in his 70s with urothelial cancer. The rearrangement joins TRBV6-5 to TRBJ2-1; the D gene is possibly TRBD1 (7 bases). Material: PBMCs, obtained around atezolizumab (anti-PD-L1) treatment. The CDR3 sequence: CASRQGGLYYNEQFF. The CDR3 bases are TGTGCCAGCCGCCAGGGGGGTTTATACTACAATGAGCAGTTCTTC.